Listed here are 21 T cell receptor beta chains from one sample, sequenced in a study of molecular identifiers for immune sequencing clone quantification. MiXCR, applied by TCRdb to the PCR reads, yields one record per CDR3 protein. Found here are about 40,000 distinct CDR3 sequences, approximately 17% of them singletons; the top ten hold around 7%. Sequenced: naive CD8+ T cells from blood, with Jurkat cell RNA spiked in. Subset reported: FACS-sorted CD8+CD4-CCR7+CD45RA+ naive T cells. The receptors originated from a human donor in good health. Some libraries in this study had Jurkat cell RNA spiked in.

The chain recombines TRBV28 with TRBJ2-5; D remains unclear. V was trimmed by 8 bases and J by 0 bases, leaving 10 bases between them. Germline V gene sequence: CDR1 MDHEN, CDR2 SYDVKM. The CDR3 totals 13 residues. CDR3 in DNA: TGTGCCAGCTTAACACCGTACCAAGAGACCCAGTACTTC. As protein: CASLTPYQETQYF.

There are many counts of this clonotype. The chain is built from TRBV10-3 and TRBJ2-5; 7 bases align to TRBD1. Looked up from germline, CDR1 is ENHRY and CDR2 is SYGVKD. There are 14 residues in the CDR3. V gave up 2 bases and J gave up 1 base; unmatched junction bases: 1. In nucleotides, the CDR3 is TGTGCCATCAGTGAGGCAGGGGGCCAAGAGACCCAGTACTTC. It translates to CAISEAGGQETQYF.

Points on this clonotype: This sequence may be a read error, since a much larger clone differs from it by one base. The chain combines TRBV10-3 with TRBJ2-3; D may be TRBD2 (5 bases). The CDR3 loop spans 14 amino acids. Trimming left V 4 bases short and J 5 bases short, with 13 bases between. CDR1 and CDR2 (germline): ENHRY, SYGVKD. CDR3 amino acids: CAISGAENIDTQYF. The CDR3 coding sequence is TGTGCCATCAGTGGAGCGGAAAACATAGATACGCAGTATTTT.

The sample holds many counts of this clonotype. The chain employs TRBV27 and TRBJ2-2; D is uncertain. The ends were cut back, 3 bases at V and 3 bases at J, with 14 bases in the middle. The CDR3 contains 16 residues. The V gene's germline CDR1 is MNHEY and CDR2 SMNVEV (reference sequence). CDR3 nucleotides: TGTGCCAGCAGTTTTTTAAGCAAGACCGACACCGGGGAGCTGTTTTTT. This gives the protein CASSFLSKTDTGELFF.

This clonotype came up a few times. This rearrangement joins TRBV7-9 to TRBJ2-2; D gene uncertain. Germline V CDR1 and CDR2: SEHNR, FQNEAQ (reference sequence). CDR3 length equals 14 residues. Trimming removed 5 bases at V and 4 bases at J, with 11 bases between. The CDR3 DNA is TGTGCCAGCAGCCCAGACTGGGTCACCGGGGAGCTGTTTTTT. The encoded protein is CASSPDWVTGELFF.

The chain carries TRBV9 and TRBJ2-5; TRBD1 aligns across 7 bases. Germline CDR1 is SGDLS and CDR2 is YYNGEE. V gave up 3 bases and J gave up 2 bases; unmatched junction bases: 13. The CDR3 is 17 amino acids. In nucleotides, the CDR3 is TGTGCCAGCAGCGGAACAGGGGAACCATATGTACAAGAGACCCAGTACTTC. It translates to CASSGTGEPYVQETQYF.

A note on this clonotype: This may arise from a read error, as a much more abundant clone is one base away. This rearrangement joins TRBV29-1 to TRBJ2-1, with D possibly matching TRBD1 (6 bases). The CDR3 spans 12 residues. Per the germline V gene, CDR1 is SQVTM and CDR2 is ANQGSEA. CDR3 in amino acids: CGVRTGFNEQFF. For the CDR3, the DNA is TGCGGCGTCAGAACAGGGTTTAATGAGCAGTTCTTC.

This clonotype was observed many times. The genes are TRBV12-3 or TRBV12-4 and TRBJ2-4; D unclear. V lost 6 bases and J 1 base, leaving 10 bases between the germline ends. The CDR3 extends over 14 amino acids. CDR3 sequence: CASRTEDAKNIQYF. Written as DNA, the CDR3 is TGTGCCAGCAGAACAGAGGATGCCAAAAACATTCAGTACTTC.

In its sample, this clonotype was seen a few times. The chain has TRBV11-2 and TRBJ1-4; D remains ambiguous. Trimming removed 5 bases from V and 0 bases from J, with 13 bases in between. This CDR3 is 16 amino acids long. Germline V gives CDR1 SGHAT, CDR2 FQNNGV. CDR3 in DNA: TGTGCCAGCAGCCAAAAGGTCATTGCAACTAATGAAAAACTGTTTTTT. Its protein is CASSQKVIATNEKLFF.

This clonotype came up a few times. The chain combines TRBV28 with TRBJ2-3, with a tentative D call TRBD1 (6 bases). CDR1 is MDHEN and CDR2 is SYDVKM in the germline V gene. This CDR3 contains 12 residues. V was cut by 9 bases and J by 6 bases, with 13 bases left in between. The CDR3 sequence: CASRTGYDTQYF. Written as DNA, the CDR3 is TGTGCCAGTAGAACAGGGTACGATACGCAGTATTTT.

CDR3 region: CASSPRLRAGGRSYNEQFF. The CDR3 coding sequence is TGTGCCAGCTCACCTCGACTACGAGCGGGAGGGCGCTCCTACAATGAGCAGTTCTTC. The gene calls are TRBV18 and TRBJ2-1, with 10 bases fitting TRBD2. The trim removed 3 bases at V and 0 bases at J, leaving 11 bases unmatched. The germline V gene has CDR1 KGHSH and CDR2 LQKENI. There are 19 residues in the CDR3.

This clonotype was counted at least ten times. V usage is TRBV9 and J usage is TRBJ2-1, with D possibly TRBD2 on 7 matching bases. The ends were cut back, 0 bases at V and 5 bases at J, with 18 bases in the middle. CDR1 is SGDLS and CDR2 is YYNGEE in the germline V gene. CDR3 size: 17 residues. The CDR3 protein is CASSVEGGRNVNNEQFF. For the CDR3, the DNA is TGTGCCAGCAGCGTAGAGGGGGGGCGGAATGTTAACAATGAGCAGTTCTTC.

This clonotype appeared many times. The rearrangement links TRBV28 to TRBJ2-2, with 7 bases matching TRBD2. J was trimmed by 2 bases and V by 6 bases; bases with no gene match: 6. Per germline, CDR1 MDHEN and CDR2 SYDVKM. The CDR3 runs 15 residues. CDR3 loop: CASRWAGLNTGELFF. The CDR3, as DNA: TGTGCCAGCAGATGGGCGGGACTAAACACCGGGGAGCTGTTTTTT.

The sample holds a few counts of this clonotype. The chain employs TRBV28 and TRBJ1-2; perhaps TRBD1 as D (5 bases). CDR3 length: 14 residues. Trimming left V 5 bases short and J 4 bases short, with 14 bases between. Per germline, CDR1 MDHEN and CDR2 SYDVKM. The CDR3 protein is CASSRGRRGYGYTF. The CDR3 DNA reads TGTGCCAGCAGTCGGGGAAGGAGGGGCTATGGCTACACCTTC.

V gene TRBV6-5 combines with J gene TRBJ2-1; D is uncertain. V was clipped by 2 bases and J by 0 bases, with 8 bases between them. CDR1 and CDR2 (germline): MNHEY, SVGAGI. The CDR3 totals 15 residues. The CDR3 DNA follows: TGTGCCAGCAGTTACAGGGCGCGCTCCTACAATGAGCAGTTCTTC. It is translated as CASSYRARSYNEQFF.

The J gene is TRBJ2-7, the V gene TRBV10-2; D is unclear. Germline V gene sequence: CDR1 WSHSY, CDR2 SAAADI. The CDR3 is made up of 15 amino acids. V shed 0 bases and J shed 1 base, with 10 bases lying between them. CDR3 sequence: CASSESTLQSYEQYF. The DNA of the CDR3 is TGCGCCAGCAGTGAGTCGACCCTCCAATCCTACGAGCAGTACTTC.

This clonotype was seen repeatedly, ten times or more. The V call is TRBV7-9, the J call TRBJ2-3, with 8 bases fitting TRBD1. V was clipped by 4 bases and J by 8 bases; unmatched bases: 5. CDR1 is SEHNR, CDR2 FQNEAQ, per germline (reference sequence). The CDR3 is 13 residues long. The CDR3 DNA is TGTGCCAGCAGCTCGACAGGGGTGGGTACGCAGTATTTT. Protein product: CASSSTGVGTQYF.

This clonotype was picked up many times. CDR3 DNA: TGTGCCAGCAGTGCGCCGGGACAGAAAAACACAGATACGCAGTATTTT. Translating it yields CASSAPGQKNTDTQYF. V is TRBV6-5 and J is TRBJ2-3, with 7 bases identical to TRBD1. CDR3 size: 16 residues. Germline V gene lookup returns CDR1 MNHEY and CDR2 SVGAGI. V was clipped by 5 bases and J by 2 bases; unmatched bases: 10.

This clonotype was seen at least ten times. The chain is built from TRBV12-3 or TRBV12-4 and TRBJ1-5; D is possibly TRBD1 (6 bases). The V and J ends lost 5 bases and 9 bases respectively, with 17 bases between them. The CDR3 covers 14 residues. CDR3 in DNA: TGTGCCAGCAGTCCCCTCGGGGGCGTAGGGCCCCAGCATTTT. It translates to CASSPLGGVGPQHF.

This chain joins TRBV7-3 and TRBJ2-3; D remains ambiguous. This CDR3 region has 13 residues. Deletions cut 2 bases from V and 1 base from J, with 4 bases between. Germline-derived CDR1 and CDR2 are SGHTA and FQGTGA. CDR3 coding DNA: TGTGCCAGCAGCTTACTTGGCACAGATACGCAGTATTTT. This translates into CASSLLGTDTQYF.

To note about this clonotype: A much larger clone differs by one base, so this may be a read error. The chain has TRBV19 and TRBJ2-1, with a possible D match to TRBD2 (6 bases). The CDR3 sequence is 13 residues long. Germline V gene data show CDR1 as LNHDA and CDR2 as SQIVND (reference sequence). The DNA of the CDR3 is TGTGCCAGTAGTATTCAAGGAGGGAATGAGCAGTGCTTC. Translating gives CASSIQGGNEQCF.